Presented here are 29 T cell receptor beta chains from one specimen sequenced in a study of blood T cells in healthy people across ages. It was with a sample-barcoded 5' primer and a J-beta primer mix that a second PCR of about 6 to 12 cycles was run. TCRdb re-derived calls from the 5' RACE reads in MiXCR, one entry per CDR3 protein. Among about 810,000 distinct CDR3 sequences listed, roughly 35% were seen once. Sequencing input: blood. These TCRs come from a man between 18 and 35 years old in good health.

The CDR3 region has the DNA TGTGCCAGCAGTTTACATAACTATGGCTACACCTTC. Residues: CASSLHNYGYTF. The chain joins TRBV12-3 or TRBV12-4 to TRBJ1-2; D gene ambiguous. The ends were cut back, 2 bases at V and 1 base at J, with 2 bases in the middle. This CDR3 contains 12 residues.

The V gene is TRBV29-1, the J gene TRBJ2-7, with a weak D call TRBD1 (6 bases). CDR3 length: 13 residues. Trimming shortened V by 8 bases and J by 7 bases, and 21 bases separated the two germline ends. In germline, CDR1 is SQVTM, CDR2 ANQGSEA. Written as DNA, the CDR3 is TGCAGCACCTCTCGACAGGTTGGGGATGAGCAGTACTTC. This translates into CSTSRQVGDEQYF.

In DNA, the CDR3 is TGTGCCAGCAGTCCCCTCGGACATTCGAACACTGAAGCTTTCTTT. This encodes CASSPLGHSNTEAFF. The V and J genes are TRBV6-2 or TRBV6-3 and TRBJ1-1, with D perhaps TRBD1 (5 bases). Trimming stripped 5 bases from V and 1 base from J, with 14 bases between. This CDR3 region has 15 residues. Germline-derived CDR1 and CDR2 are MNHEY and SVGEGT.

The rearrangement links TRBV15 to TRBJ1-2; D may be TRBD1 (5 bases). Trimming pared 3 bases from V and 3 bases from J, leaving 14 bases between. Per the germline V gene, CDR1 is LNHNV and CDR2 is YYDKDF (reference sequence). The CDR3 has 15 amino acids. CDR3 in amino acids: CATSRGDGGDYGYTF. The DNA of the CDR3 is TGTGCCACCAGCAGGGGGGACGGCGGGGACTATGGCTACACCTTC.

J is TRBJ2-3 and V is TRBV6-2 or TRBV6-3, with TRBD2 matching 9 bases. Germline loops: CDR1 MNHEY, CDR2 SVGEGT. After removal of 2 bases from V and 3 bases from J, the junction contained 3 bases not matched to a gene. This CDR3 has 15 residues. CDR3 in amino acids: CASSYAGLATDTQYF. DNA of the CDR3: TGTGCCAGCAGTTACGCGGGACTAGCAACAGATACGCAGTATTTT.

With respect to this clonotype: A junction boundary mismatches the germline segment, possibly from a read error. The rearrangement links TRBV5-1 to TRBJ1-2, with TRBD1 as a possible D gene (5 bases). The CDR3 contains 14 residues. Germline V lookup: CDR1 SGHRS, CDR2 YFSETQ. This CDR3 reads CAGSLGHGAVGYTF. As DNA, the CDR3 is TGCGCCGGCAGCTTGGGTCACGGGGCGGTTGGCTACACCTTC. Full variable domain (missing parts from reference TRBV5-1 and TRBJ1-2): KAGVTQTPRYLIKTRGQQVTLSCSPISGHRSVSWYQQTPGQGLQFLFEYFSETQRNKGNFPGRFSGRQFSNSRSEMNVSTLELGDSALYLCAGSLGHGAVGYTFGSGTRLTVV.

In its sample, this clonotype was seen a few times. The V call is TRBV5-1, the J call TRBJ1-5; no firm D call. CDR3 length: 15 residues. Trimming took 4 bases from V and 2 from J, leaving 13 bases between them. The germline gives CDR1 SGHRS, CDR2 YFSETQ. The CDR3, as DNA: TGCGCCAGCAGCCTGGAGCCGGGTGGCAATCAGCCCCAGCATTTT. Protein: CASSLEPGGNQPQHF.

The rearrangement joins TRBV4-1 to TRBJ2-2; D remains ambiguous. Germline CDR1 is MGHRA and CDR2 is YSYEKL. The CDR3 runs 16 residues. Trimming took off 0 bases at V and 5 bases at J, with 13 bases between the two ends. The CDR3 protein is CASSQDGSPETGELFF. CDR3 DNA sequence: TGCGCCAGCAGCCAAGATGGCTCCCCAGAGACCGGGGAGCTGTTTTTT.

This clonotype turned up a few times. The rearrangement links TRBV6-6 to TRBJ2-2; D not resolved. V was shortened by 2 bases and J by 7 bases, with 5 bases between the two germline ends. CDR3 length: 12 residues. The germline gives CDR1 MNHNY, CDR2 SVGAGI (reference sequence). Here the CDR3 reads CASSYMGGELFF. The CDR3 bases are TGTGCCAGCAGTTACATGGGCGGGGAGCTGTTTTTT.

The chain is built from TRBV6-6 and TRBJ1-5, with 9 bases fitting TRBD1. The CDR3 contains 15 residues. CDR1 and CDR2 (germline): MNHNY, SVGAGI (reference sequence). V gave up 6 bases and J gave up 4 bases; unmatched junction bases: 7. CDR3 residues: CASRPGQGVNQPQHF. The CDR3 nucleotides are TGTGCCAGCAGGCCGGGACAGGGAGTGAATCAGCCCCAGCATTTT.

The chain is built from TRBV7-8 and TRBJ1-2; no reliable D call. CDR1 is SGHVS, CDR2 FQNEAQ, per germline. The CDR3 spans 14 residues. The V and J ends lost 0 bases and 4 bases respectively, with 9 bases between them. Here the CDR3 DNA reads TGTGCCAGCAGCTTAGCGAGGTCCGGCTATGGCTACACCTTC. Translated: CASSLARSGYGYTF.

This clonotype was counted between two and nine times. V gene TRBV20-1 combines with J gene TRBJ1-5; D is undetermined. CDR3 length: 12 amino acids. Trimming took 7 bases from V and 4 from J, leaving 11 bases between them. The germline V gene encodes CDR1 DFQATT and CDR2 SNEGSKA (reference sequence). CDR3 sequence: CSVGVPNQPQHF. The CDR3 bases are TGCAGTGTGGGCGTCCCTAATCAGCCCCAGCATTTT.

A note on this clonotype: A clone one base away is much larger, so this may be a read error. The chain has TRBV10-3 and TRBJ2-1; no clear D gene. The germline V gene has CDR1 ENHRY and CDR2 SYGVKD. V was cut by 4 bases and J by 5 bases, with 3 bases left in between. This CDR3 has 11 residues. The CDR3 nucleotides are TGTGCCATCAGTGGGAACAATGAGCAGTTCTTC. Translated: CAISGNNEQFF.

J is TRBJ2-5 and V is TRBV7-9, with a possible D match to TRBD1 (6 bases). Germline V CDR1 and CDR2: SEHNR, FQNEAQ (reference sequence). With 2 bases removed from V and 11 bases from J, the gap between germline ends came to 27 bases. This CDR3 comprises 17 residues. CDR3 residues: CASSLFVAGVAYNEQYF. The CDR3 coding sequence is TGTGCCAGCAGCTTATTCGTTGCAGGGGTAGCCTACAATGAGCAGTACTTC.

Ten or more counts support this clonotype. A read error may explain this, as a much larger clone is one base away. The chain links TRBV7-3 to TRBJ2-1; possibly TRBD2 for D (5 bases). This CDR3 is 16 amino acids long. Between the trimmed V and J ends, which lost 6 bases and 4 bases, there was a span of 19 bases. CDR1 and CDR2 (germline): SGHTA, FQGTGA. The CDR3 loop is CASRDIAGGGYNEQFF. The CDR3 coding sequence is TGTGCCAGCAGGGATATTGCAGGAGGCGGTTACAATGAGCAGTTCTTC.

Concerning this clonotype itself: The junction shows a germline mismatch at one end, possibly a read error. V and J are TRBV27 and TRBJ2-5; D remains unclear. The V gene's germline CDR1 is MNHEY and CDR2 SMNVEV (reference sequence). The CDR3 runs to 14 residues. In DNA, the CDR3 is TGTGTCAGCAGTTCCGGACCGACCCAAGAGACCCAGTACTTC. Translating gives CVSSSGPTQETQYF.

The chain uses TRBV6-6 and TRBJ1-1, with 10 bases identical to TRBD1. This CDR3 contains 16 residues. V was clipped by 5 bases and J by 1 base; unmatched bases: 7. Germline loops: CDR1 MNHNY, CDR2 SVGAGI (reference sequence). Here the CDR3 reads CASSPGQGRGNTEAFF. The CDR3 region has the DNA TGTGCCAGCAGTCCGGGACAGGGGCGGGGGAACACTGAAGCTTTCTTT.

The CDR3 nucleotides read TGTGCCAGCAGCTTAGGGGGCGTATACCAGCCCCAGCATTTT. This translates into CASSLGGVYQPQHF. This chain uses TRBV13 with TRBJ1-5; D remains unclear. V shed 0 bases and J shed 7 bases, with 10 bases lying between them. There are 14 residues in the CDR3. Germline CDR1 is PRHDT and CDR2 is FYEKMQ (reference sequence).

This chain uses TRBV4-3 with TRBJ1-4, with D unresolved. CDR1 is LGHNA and CDR2 is YSLEER in the germline V gene. The CDR3 covers 16 residues. Trimming cost V 1 base and J 5 bases, with 14 bases left between them. The CDR3 nucleotides read TGCGCCAGCAGCCAAGGAAGGGTCGGTCGAAATGAAAAACTGTTTTTT. This codes for CASSQGRVGRNEKLFF.

V is TRBV4-1 and J is TRBJ2-3; TRBD2 aligns across 7 bases. CDR3 length: 18 residues. CDR1 and CDR2 (germline): MGHRA, YSYEKL. The V gene end was trimmed by 2 bases and the J gene end by 1 base; junction bases not matched to a gene: 12. CDR3 DNA sequence: TGCGCCAGCAGCCAAAAAGCGGGGCCGGCGTTAGGCACAGATACGCAGTATTTT. This gives the protein CASSQKAGPALGTDTQYF.

This clonotype showed up just a few times. The chain uses TRBV28 and TRBJ1-2; possibly TRBD1 for D (5 bases). The CDR3 length is 15 residues. The germline gives CDR1 MDHEN, CDR2 SYDVKM. V was clipped by 8 bases and J by 4 bases, with 20 bases between them. CDR3 amino acids: CASRTSGTLSYGYTF. The DNA for the CDR3 is TGTGCCAGCCGAACCTCCGGGACGCTGTCCTATGGCTACACCTTC.

The chain combines TRBV20-1 with TRBJ1-2, with D perhaps TRBD1 (5 bases). Germline CDR1 DFQATT, CDR2 SNEGSKA (reference sequence). There are 14 residues in the CDR3. Between the trimmed V and J ends, which lost 3 bases and 7 bases, there was a span of 18 bases. DNA for the CDR3: TGCAGTGCTAGCCTCAGGAGAAGTGGGGGTGGCTACACCTTC. As protein: CSASLRRSGGGYTF.

This clonotype was detected a few times. V usage is TRBV3-1 and J usage is TRBJ2-7; TRBD2 matches 9 bases. CDR1 and CDR2 (germline): LGHDT, YNNKEL (reference sequence). The CDR3 extends over 16 amino acids. After removal of 1 base from V and 1 base from J, the junction contained 5 bases not matched to a gene. The CDR3: CASSQVRSGGSYEQYF. The CDR3 region has the DNA TGTGCCAGCAGCCAAGTTCGCAGCGGGGGGTCCTACGAGCAGTACTTC.

The CDR3 is CSAYDRNTEAFF. CDR3 nucleotides: TGCAGTGCTTACGACAGGAACACTGAAGCTTTCTTT. The chain carries TRBV20-1 and TRBJ1-1; maybe TRBD1 (5 bases). Germline values: CDR1 DFQATT, CDR2 SNEGSKA (reference sequence). V dropped 5 bases and J dropped 1 base, with 8 bases sitting between them. CDR3 length equals 12 residues.

This clonotype was seen only once. The V and J genes are TRBV20-1 and TRBJ2-7, with D maybe TRBD1 (6 bases). V lost 5 bases and J 2 bases, leaving 19 bases between the germline ends. The CDR3 extends over 15 amino acids. Germline V gene sequence: CDR1 DFQATT, CDR2 SNEGSKA (reference sequence). The CDR3 DNA reads TGCAGTGCTCAAGACAGGCTCAGGACCACCTACGAGCAGTACTTC. Translated: CSAQDRLRTTYEQYF.

This clonotype was detected only once. Given a much more abundant clone one base away, this may be a read error. V and J are TRBV12-3 or TRBV12-4 and TRBJ2-5; D possibly corresponds to TRBD2 (6 bases). This CDR3 is built from 15 residues. Trimming stripped 6 bases from V and 2 bases from J, with 16 bases between. The CDR3 nucleotides are TGTGCCAGCAGCCCAGGGAGGCGGGGACAAGAGACCCAGTACTTC. This sequence encodes CASSPGRRGQETQYF.

The chain recombines TRBV7-2 with TRBJ2-1; D ambiguous. Germline V CDR1 and CDR2: SGHTA, FQGNSA. The CDR3 runs to 14 residues. V lost 1 base to trimming and J lost 5 bases, with 9 bases between them. The CDR3 sequence is CASSLVSVNNEQFF. The CDR3 region has the DNA TGTGCCAGCAGCTTAGTGTCAGTGAACAATGAGCAGTTCTTC.

The rearrangement links TRBV20-1 to TRBJ2-1; possibly TRBD2 for D (6 bases). Germline CDR1 DFQATT, CDR2 SNEGSKA (reference sequence). Trimming shortened V by 6 bases and J by 9 bases, and 24 bases separated the two germline ends. This CDR3 is built from 15 residues. CDR3 region: CSATQTGSIGSEQFF. The CDR3 bases are TGCAGTGCCACGCAAACCGGGAGTATAGGGAGTGAGCAGTTCTTC.

The sample holds a few counts of this clonotype. The V and J genes are TRBV29-1 and TRBJ2-1; no reliable D call. The end of the DNA fits TRBJ2-7 better, so the J call may be wrong. The CDR3 has 14 amino acids. Germline CDR1 SQVTM, CDR2 ANQGSEA. The CDR3 is CSADPYGSYNEQYF. The CDR3 DNA reads TGCAGCGCTGACCCGTACGGCTCCTACAATGAGCAGTACTTC.